The 8 T cell receptor beta chains listed next were all sequenced from one sample in a study of STAT5B mutations in CD4+ large granular lymphocyte leukemia. Libraries were prepared by immunoSEQ multiplex PCR; TCRdb keeps only in-frame clonotypes and omits some of them. This table has 25,000 to 40,000 clones, 80% to 90% appearing once. Material for sequencing was CD4+ T cells from blood buffy coats. All receptors derive from a human donor in good health.

This clone was counted once. The rearrangement uses TRBV5-1 and TRBJ2-7; 11 bases map to TRBD1. Trimming at V came to 1 base and at J to 6 bases, leaving 12 bases not matched to a gene. This CDR3 comprises 17 residues. Germline V gene data show CDR1 as SGHRS and CDR2 as YFSETQ. DNA for the CDR3: TGCGCCAGCAGCTTGTCGAAACCCGGGACAGGGGGATCCGAGCAGTACTTC. Encoded protein: CASSLSKPGTGGSEQYF.

This sequence joins TRBV5-1 and TRBJ2-3; 7 nucleotides line up with TRBD1. Germline values: CDR1 SGHRS, CDR2 YFSETQ. This CDR3 has 19 residues. V gave up 4 bases and J gave up 8 bases; unmatched junction bases: 25. The CDR3 region has the DNA TGCGCCAGCAGCATAGGGACAGTCCTGGTCTCGGTAGGTTATACTACGCAGTATTTT. As protein: CASSIGTVLVSVGYTTQYF.

V is TRBV9 and J is TRBJ1-2; a weak D match, TRBD1 (5 bases). Germline loops: CDR1 SGDLS, CDR2 YYNGEE. V was shortened by 3 bases and J by 5 bases, with 29 bases between the two germline ends. CDR3 size: 19 residues. CDR3 in amino acids: CASSETPRLADSFAYGYTF. DNA of the CDR3: TGTGCCAGCAGCGAAACCCCCCGGTTGGCAGACAGTTTCGCGTATGGCTACACCTTC.

This clone was found a few times. The CDR3 DNA is TGTGCCAGCAGTGTCCGCTACGAGCAGTACTTC. Translated, it gives CASSVRYEQYF. The J gene is TRBJ2-7, the V gene TRBV2, with D unclear. CDR3 length: 11 amino acids. V gave up 4 bases and J gave up 3 bases, with 4 bases separating them. Looked up from germline, CDR1 is SNHLY and CDR2 is FYNNEI.

V gene TRBV5-6 combines with J gene TRBJ2-7, with D possibly being TRBD1 or TRBD2 (6 bases each). The V end was cut by 3 bases, the J end by 0 bases, with 13 bases between. CDR1 and CDR2 (germline): SGHDT, YYEEEE. CDR3 length: 15 residues. The CDR3 protein is CASSSSGGSSYEQYF. The CDR3 bases are TGTGCCAGCAGCTCGTCCGGGGGCTCCTCCTACGAGCAGTACTTC.

V gene TRBV11-3 combines with J gene TRBJ2-1; D is perhaps TRBD2 (5 bases). The CDR3 contains 15 residues. The ends were cut back, 5 bases at V and 1 base at J, with 12 bases in the middle. CDR1 and CDR2 from the germline V gene are SGHNT and YENEEA. DNA for the CDR3: TGTGCCAGCAGCCCCCAAGCGGTTTCCTACAATGAGCAGTTCTTC. Translating it yields CASSPQAVSYNEQFF.

This chain connects TRBV18 to TRBJ1-3; unclear D gene. This CDR3 is 14 amino acids long. Germline lookup yields CDR1 KGHSH and CDR2 LQKENI. Trimming shortened V by 4 bases and J by 0 bases, and 7 bases separated the two germline ends. The CDR3 bases are TGTGCCAGCTCACAGGACCGCTCTGGAAACACCATATATTTT. Protein product: CASSQDRSGNTIYF.

CDR3 coding DNA: TGTGCCAGCAGTTTACGGGGCCCCTACGAGCAGTACTTC. This translates into CASSLRGPYEQYF. The chain joins TRBV28 to TRBJ2-7; D assignment may be TRBD1 or TRBD2 (5 bases each). The CDR3 runs to 13 residues. Per the germline V gene, CDR1 is MDHEN and CDR2 is SYDVKM. The germline V and J ends were trimmed by 2 bases and 2 bases, with 7 bases remaining between them.